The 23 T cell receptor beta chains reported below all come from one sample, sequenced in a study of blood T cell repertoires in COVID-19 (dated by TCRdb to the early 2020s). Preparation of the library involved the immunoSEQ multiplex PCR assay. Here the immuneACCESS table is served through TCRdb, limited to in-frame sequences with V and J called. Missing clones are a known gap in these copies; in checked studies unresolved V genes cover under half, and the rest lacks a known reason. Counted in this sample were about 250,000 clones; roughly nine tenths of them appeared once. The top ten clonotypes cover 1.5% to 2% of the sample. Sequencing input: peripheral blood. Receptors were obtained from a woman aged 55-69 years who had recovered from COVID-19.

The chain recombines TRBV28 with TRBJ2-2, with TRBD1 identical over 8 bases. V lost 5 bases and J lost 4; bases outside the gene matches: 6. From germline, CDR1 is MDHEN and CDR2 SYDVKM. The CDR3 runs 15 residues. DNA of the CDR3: TGTGCCAGCAGTAGGGCCACAGGGGGCACCGGGGAGCTGTTTTTT. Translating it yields CASSRATGGTGELFF.

CDR3: CASSPMAPGAGQATGNTIYF. CDR3 nucleotides: TGTGCCAGCTCACCGATGGCACCGGGAGCGGGACAGGCCACTGGAAACACCATATATTTT. The chain carries TRBV18 and TRBJ1-3; 8 bases agree with TRBD1. The CDR3 contains 20 residues. From germline, CDR1 is KGHSH and CDR2 LQKENI. The trim removed 3 bases at V and 2 bases at J, leaving 18 bases unmatched.

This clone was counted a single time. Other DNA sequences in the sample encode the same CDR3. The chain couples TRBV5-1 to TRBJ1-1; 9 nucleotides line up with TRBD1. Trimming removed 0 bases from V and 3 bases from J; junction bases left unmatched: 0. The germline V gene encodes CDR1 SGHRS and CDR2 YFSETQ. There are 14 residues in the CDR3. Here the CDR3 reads CASSLGTGDTEAFF. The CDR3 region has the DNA TGCGCCAGCAGCTTGGGGACAGGGGACACTGAAGCTTTCTTT. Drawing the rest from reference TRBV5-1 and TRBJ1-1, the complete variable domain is KAGVTQTPRYLIKTRGQQVTLSCSPISGHRSVSWYQQTPGQGLQFLFEYFSETQRNKGNFPGRFSGRQFSNSRSEMNVSTLELGDSALYLCASSLGTGDTEAFFGQGTRLTVV.

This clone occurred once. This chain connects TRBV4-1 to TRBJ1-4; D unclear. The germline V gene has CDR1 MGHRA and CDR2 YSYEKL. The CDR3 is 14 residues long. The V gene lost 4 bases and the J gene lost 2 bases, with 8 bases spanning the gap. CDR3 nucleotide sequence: TGCGCCAGCAGCCGGGGAGGGACTAATGAAAAACTGTTTTTT. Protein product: CASSRGGTNEKLFF.

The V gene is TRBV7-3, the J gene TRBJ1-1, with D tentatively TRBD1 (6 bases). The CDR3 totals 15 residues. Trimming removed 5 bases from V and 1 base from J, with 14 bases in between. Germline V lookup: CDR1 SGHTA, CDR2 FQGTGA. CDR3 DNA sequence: TGTGCCAGCAGCCCCCCCGGGGGGGCGAACACTGAAGCTTTCTTT. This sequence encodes CASSPPGGANTEAFF.

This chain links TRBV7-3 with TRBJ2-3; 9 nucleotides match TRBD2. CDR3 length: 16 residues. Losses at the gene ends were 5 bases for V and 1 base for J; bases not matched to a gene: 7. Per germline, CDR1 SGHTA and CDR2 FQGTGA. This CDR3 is CASSPVASGGTDTQYF. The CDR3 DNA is TGTGCCAGCAGCCCTGTTGCTAGCGGGGGCACAGATACGCAGTATTTT.

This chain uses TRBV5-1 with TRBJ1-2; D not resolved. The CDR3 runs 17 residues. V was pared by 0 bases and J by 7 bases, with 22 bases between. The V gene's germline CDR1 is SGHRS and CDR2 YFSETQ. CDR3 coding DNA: TGCGCCAGCAGCTTGGCTTCGGTAACTAGCAACCTAGGTGGCTACACCTTC. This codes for CASSLASVTSNLGGYTF.

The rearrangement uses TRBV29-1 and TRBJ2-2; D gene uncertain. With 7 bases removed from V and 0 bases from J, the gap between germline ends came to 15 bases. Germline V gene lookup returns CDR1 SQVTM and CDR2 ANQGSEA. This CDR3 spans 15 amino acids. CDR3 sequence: CSALGGRTNTGELFF. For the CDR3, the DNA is TGCAGCGCCTTAGGTGGGCGAACGAACACCGGGGAGCTGTTTTTT.

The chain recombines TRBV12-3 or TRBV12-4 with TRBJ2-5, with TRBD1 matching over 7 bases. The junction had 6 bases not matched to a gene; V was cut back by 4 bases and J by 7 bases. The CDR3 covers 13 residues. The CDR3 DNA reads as TGTGCCAGCAGTTCAACGAGACAGGGGACCCAGTACTTC. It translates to CASSSTRQGTQYF.

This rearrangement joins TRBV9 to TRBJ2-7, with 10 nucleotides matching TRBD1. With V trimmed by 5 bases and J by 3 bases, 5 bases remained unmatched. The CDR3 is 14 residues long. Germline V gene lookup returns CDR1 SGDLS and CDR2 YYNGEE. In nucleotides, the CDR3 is TGTGCCAGCAGTGCCGGGACAGGGGACTACGAGCAGTACTTC. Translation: CASSAGTGDYEQYF.

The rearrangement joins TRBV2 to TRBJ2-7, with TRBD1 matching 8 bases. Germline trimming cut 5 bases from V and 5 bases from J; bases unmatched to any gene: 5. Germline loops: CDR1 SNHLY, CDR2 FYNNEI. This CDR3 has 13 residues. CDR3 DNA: TGTGCCAGCAGTTTGGGACAGGCGAACGAGCAGTACTTC. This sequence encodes CASSLGQANEQYF.

This CDR3 is CASSLGTDLSGYTF. The CDR3 DNA reads TGCGCCAGCAGCCTAGGGACAGACCTTTCCGGCTACACCTTC. This chain links TRBV5-1 with TRBJ1-2; 7 nucleotides agree with TRBD1. The CDR3 spans 14 residues. Germline CDR1 SGHRS, CDR2 YFSETQ. Trimming at V came to 4 bases and at J to 8 bases, leaving 11 bases not matched to a gene. The full variable domain, its missing parts supplied by reference TRBV5-1 and TRBJ1-2, is KAGVTQTPRYLIKTRGQQVTLSCSPISGHRSVSWYQQTPGQGLQFLFEYFSETQRNKGNFPGRFSGRQFSNSRSEMNVSTLELGDSALYLCASSLGTDLSGYTFGSGTRLTVV.

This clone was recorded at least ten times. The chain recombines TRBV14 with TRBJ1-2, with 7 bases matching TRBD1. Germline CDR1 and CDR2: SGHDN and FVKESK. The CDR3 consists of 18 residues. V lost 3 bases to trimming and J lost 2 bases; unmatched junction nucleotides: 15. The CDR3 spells CASSHNRGPYFLNYGYTF. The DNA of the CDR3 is TGTGCCAGCAGCCACAACAGGGGCCCATATTTTTTAAACTATGGCTACACCTTC.

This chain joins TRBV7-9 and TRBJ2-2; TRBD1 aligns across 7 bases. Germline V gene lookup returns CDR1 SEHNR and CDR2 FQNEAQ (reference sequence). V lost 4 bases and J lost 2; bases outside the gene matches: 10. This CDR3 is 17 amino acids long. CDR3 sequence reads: CASSSIGQEANTGELFF. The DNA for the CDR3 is TGTGCCAGCAGCTCGATAGGACAGGAAGCTAACACCGGGGAGCTGTTTTTT.

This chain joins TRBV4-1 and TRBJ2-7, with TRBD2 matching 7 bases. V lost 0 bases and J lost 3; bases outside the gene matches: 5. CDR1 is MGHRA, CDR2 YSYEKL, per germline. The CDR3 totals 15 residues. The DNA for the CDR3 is TGCGCCAGCAGCCAAGACCCAGCGGGGAACTACGAGCAGTACTTC. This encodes CASSQDPAGNYEQYF.

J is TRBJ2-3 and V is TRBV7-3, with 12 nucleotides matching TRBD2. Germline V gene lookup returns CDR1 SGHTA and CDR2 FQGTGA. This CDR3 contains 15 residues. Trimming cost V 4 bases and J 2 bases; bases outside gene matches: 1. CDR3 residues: CASSWTSGDTDTQYF. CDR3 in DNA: TGTGCCAGCAGCTGGACTAGCGGGGACACAGATACGCAGTATTTT.

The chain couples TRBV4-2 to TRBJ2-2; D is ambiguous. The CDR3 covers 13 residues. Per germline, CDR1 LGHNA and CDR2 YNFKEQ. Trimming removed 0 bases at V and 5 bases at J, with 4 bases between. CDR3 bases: TGTGCCAGCAGCCAAGACCGTACCGGGGAGCTGTTTTTT. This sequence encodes CASSQDRTGELFF.

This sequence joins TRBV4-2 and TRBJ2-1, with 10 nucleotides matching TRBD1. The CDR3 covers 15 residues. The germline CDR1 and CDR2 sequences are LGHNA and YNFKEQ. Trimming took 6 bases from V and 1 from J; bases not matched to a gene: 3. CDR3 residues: CASSPGQGSYNEQFF. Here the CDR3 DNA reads TGTGCCAGCAGTCCGGGACAGGGGTCCTACAATGAGCAGTTCTTC.

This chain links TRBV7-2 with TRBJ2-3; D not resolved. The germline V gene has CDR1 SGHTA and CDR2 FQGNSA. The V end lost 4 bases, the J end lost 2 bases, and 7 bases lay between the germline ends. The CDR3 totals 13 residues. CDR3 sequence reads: CASSSTYTDTQYF. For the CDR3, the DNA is TGTGCCAGCAGCTCAACCTACACAGATACGCAGTATTTT.

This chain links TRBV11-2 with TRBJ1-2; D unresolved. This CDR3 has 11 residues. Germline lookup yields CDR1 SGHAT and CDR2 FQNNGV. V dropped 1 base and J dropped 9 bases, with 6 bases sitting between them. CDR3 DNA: TGTGCCAGCAGCTTAGGGCTTAGCTACACCTTC. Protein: CASSLGLSYTF.

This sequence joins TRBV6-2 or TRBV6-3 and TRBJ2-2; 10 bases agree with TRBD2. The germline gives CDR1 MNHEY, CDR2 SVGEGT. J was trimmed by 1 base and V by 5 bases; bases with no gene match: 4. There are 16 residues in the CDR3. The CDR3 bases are TGTGCCAGCAGTAGAATAGCGGGGGGGAACACCGGGGAGCTGTTTTTT. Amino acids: CASSRIAGGNTGELFF.

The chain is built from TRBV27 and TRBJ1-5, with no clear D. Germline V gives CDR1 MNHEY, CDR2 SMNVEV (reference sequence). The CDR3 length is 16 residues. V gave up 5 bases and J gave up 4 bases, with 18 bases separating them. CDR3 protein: CASSGKGFSGNQPQHF. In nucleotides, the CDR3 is TGTGCCAGCAGTGGGAAAGGGTTTTCGGGAAATCAGCCCCAGCATTTT.

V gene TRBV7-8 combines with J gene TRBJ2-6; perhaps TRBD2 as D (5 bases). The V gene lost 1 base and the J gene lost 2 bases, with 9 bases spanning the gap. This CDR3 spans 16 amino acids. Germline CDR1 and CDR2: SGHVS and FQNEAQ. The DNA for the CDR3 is TGTGCCAGCAGCTTAGTGGCCGGGACTGGGGCCAACGTCCTGACTTTC. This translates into CASSLVAGTGANVLTF.